The T cell receptor (beta chain) under discussion was sequenced for a study of beta chain features in type 1 diabetes. Broader study findings: Shorter TCRB CDR3s, moderately but significantly so, were found in Type 1 diabetes patients in all four CD4+ subsets. The naive, central memory and Treg TCRB repertoires of patients appeared to be more similar to one another than those of healthy donors.

Every single donor gave one heparinised blood draw, and these averaged around 0.12 L. Based on CD45RO/CCR7/CD25/CD127/CD95/CD27, CD4+ regulatory, stem cell-like memory, naive and central memory cells were sorted. All of the isolated RNA was reverse transcribed, so expressed TCRB transcripts were sequenced. Profiling relied on immunoSEQ multiplex PCR, and the TCRdb table lists in-frame clones only, not all of them. The data show hundreds of thousands of clones, roughly a sixth seen once. As regards this clone: Its antigen is as yet unknown.

V lost 6 bases and J lost 3; bases outside the gene matches: 7. This CDR3 has 15 amino acids. CDR1 is LNHDA, CDR2 SQIVND, per germline (reference sequence). The source material was naive CD4+ T cells from blood. The gene calls are TRBV19 and TRBJ1-2, with 10 positions matching TRBD1. The clonotype was recovered from a man in his late teens or twenties in good health. The DNA of the CDR3 is TGTGCCAGTAGCGGAGCCGGGACAGGGGACTATGGCTACACCTTC. It codes for CASSGAGTGDYGYTF.